This record concerns one T cell receptor (beta chain) sequence. Its specificity is not known. The authors obtained over 95% purity in all sorted populations. The data were obtained in a study of beta chain features in type 1 diabetes. J gave up 5 bases and V 3 bases, and 10 bases lay outside the gene matches. The germline V gene has CDR1 SEHNR and CDR2 FQNEAQ (reference sequence). This CDR3 is built from 17 residues. Findings and limits, study-wide: Junctions at VDJ sites from type 1 diabetes patients had fewer insertions and more deletions. Shorter TCRB CDR3s, moderately but significantly so, marked every one of the four CD4+ subsets in Type 1 diabetes patients.

As every portion of the isolated RNA was reverse transcribed, the sequencing read expressed TCRB transcripts. Assay: immunoSEQ multiplex PCR; the TCRdb copy retains only in-frame clones and omits some. In the table there are 150,000 to 190,000 clones, over 7.5% of which are singletons. The sequenced sample was central memory CD4+ T cells from blood. The chain combines TRBV7-9 with TRBJ2-1, with 10 bases aligning to TRBD2. The receptor's source is a man aged 18 to 30 in good health. CDR3 nucleotide sequence: TGTGCCAGCAGCTTCCCCCTACTAGCGGGGTCTCACAATGAGCAGTTCTTC. Amino acid sequence: CASSFPLLAGSHNEQFF.